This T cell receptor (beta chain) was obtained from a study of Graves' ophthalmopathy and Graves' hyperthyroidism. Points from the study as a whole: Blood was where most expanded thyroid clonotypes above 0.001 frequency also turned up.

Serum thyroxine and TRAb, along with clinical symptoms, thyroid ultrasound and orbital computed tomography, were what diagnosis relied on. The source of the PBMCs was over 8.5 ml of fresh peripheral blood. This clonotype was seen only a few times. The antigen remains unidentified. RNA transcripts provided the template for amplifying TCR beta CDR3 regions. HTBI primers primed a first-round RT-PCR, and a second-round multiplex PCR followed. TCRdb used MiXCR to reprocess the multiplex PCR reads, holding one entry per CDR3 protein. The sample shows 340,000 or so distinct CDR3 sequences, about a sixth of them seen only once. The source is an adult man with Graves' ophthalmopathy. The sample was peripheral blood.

CDR3 in amino acids: CASSRLAGTSYEQYF. The CDR3 region has the DNA TGTGCCAGCAGTAGACTAGCGGGAACCTCCTACGAGCAGTACTTC. This chain uses TRBV6-2 or TRBV6-3 with TRBJ2-7, with 11 bases fitting TRBD2. The length of the CDR3 is 15 residues. In germline, CDR1 is MNHEY, CDR2 SVGEGT. With 5 bases clipped from V and 0 bases from J, the junction kept 3 bases outside the gene matches.